This T cell receptor beta chain was profiled in a study of blood T cell repertoires in COVID-19. On the study more broadly: The cDNA or gDNA used as material had been derived from T cells, B-cell-depleted T cells, or PBMCs.

Libraries were prepared by immunoSEQ multiplex PCR; TCRdb keeps only in-frame clonotypes and omits some of them. The data contain roughly 200,000 clones, roughly 90% of them singletons. The ends lost 2 bases at V and 8 bases at J; junction bases unmatched: 3. Germline loops: CDR1 LNHDA, CDR2 SQIVND (reference sequence). This CDR3 region has 13 residues. The sequenced material came from peripheral blood. The source of this sequence is a man in his late teens or twenties with active or convalescent COVID-19. V and J are TRBV19 and TRBJ2-1, with 7 positions matching TRBD2. Here the CDR3 DNA reads TGTGCCAGTAGTATACGGGAGGCAGATGAGCAGTTCTTC. This sequence encodes CASSIREADEQFF.